This T cell receptor (beta chain) was obtained from a study of T cells in localized non-small cell lung cancer. CDR1 and CDR2 (germline): SQVTM, ANQGSEA. This CDR3 spans 16 amino acids. V dropped 7 bases and J dropped 7; count of bases not matched to a gene: 10. The study, taken as a whole, reports: Uninvolved adjacent lung showed higher T cell clonality than tumor. Sequencing was limited to one tumor region, leaving the possibility of heterogeneity open. There were a median roughly 59 of the top 100 tumor clones appearing in adjacent lung.

Measured with immunoSEQ multiplex PCR; TCRdb has only the in-frame clones, and not every one. The profile shows over a thousand clones, roughly 20% of them singletons. As to this clone: Antigen specificity is unknown.

Sequenced material: lung tumor tissue, taken before any cancer treatment. The V and J genes are TRBV29-1 and TRBJ2-1, with TRBD2 identical over 16 bases. This TCR was sampled from a male donor aged 60 or over with stage I squamous cell lung carcinoma. The CDR3 loop is CSANSLGLAGGNEQFF. CDR3 DNA sequence: TGCAGCGCTAATTCCTTGGGACTAGCGGGAGGGAATGAGCAGTTCTTC.